Listed below are T cell receptor beta chains from one sample, sequenced in a study of T-cell memory formation after mild COVID-19. TCRdb itself ran the 5' RACE reads through MiXCR, one entry per CDR3 protein. The top ten hold about 2.1% of the sample, which has approximately 150,000 distinct CDR3 sequences, about 6.1% seen once. Sequenced: PBMCs or a T cell subset sorted from them (not recorded which). The source of these receptors is an adult woman who had mild COVID-19 (a few samples of this study predate the infection). Cell type and time point are not known. The CDR3 runs from the conserved cysteine through the conserved F or W. Fields, in order: V gene, D gene, J gene, clone size, CDR3 protein, CDR3 DNA. A D gene is named only where the DNA matches it firmly. Some rows mark clone size as missing; the rest say once, few, many or name a class of expanded clone.

V: TRBV29-1; D: -; J: TRBJ1-3; size: few; CDR3: CSVVLGTRGRSGNTIYF; DNA: TGCAGCGTTGTTCTGGGGACACGGGGCCGCTCTGGAAACACCATATATTTT
V: TRBV7-2; D: TRBD1; J: TRBJ2-1; size: few; CDR3: CASSSLRGPSYNEQFF; DNA: TGTGCCAGCAGCTCCTTAAGGGGGCCCTCCTACAATGAGCAGTTCTTC
V: TRBV20-1; D: -; J: TRBJ2-2; size: few; CDR3: CSATTGRARELFF; DNA: TGCAGTGCTACGACGGGAAGGGCGAGGGAGCTGTTTTTT
V: TRBV3-1; D: TRBD2; J: TRBJ2-1; size: few; CDR3: CASSQRTSVNEQFF; DNA: TGTGCCAGCAGCCAACGCACTAGCGTGAATGAGCAGTTCTTC
V: TRBV7-2; D: -; J: TRBJ1-1; size: many; CDR3: CASSSSGTEAFF; DNA: TGTGCCAGCAGCTCGTCGGGCACTGAAGCTTTCTTT
V: TRBV18; D: TRBD2; J: TRBJ2-1; size: -; CDR3: CASSPPRVAGVEQFF; DNA: TGTGCCAGCTCACCACCTCGGGTAGCGGGAGTCGAGCAGTTCTTC
V: TRBV5-4; D: TRBD2; J: TRBJ2-3; size: few; CDR3: CASSLVRLAGETDTQYF; DNA: TGTGCCAGCAGCTTGGTCAGGCTAGCGGGGGAGACAGATACGCAGTATTTT
V: TRBV6-5; D: -; J: TRBJ1-5; size: -; CDR3: CASRGGDISNQPQHF; DNA: TGTGCCAGCCGGGGGGGGGACATTAGCAATCAGCCCCAGCATTTT
V: TRBV9; D: -; J: TRBJ2-4; size: -; CDR3: CASSVAGGPTIQYF; DNA: TGTGCCAGCAGCGTAGCTGGCGGCCCGACCATTCAGTACTTC
V: TRBV20-1; D: -; J: TRBJ1-1; size: many; CDR3: CSARGHRTNTEAFF; DNA: TGCAGTGCTAGAGGACACCGCACGAACACTGAAGCTTTCTTT
V: TRBV29-1; D: -; J: TRBJ1-5; size: few; CDR3: CSVQGGNQPQHF; DNA: TGCAGCGTTCAGGGAGGCAATCAGCCCCAGCATTTT
V: TRBV6-5; D: -; J: TRBJ2-2; size: -; CDR3: CASSYGTLNTGELFF; DNA: TGTGCCAGCAGTTATGGGACATTGAACACCGGGGAGCTGTTTTTT
V: TRBV7-2; D: -; J: TRBJ1-1; size: many; CDR3: CASSLYTNTEAFF; DNA: TGTGCCAGCAGCTTATACACGAACACTGAAGCTTTCTTT
V: TRBV6-1; D: TRBD2; J: TRBJ2-1; size: many; CDR3: CASSRTSVEQFF; DNA: TGTGCCAGCAGTCGGACTAGCGTTGAGCAGTTCTTC
V: TRBV14; D: -; J: TRBJ2-7; size: many; CDR3: CASSHVAVGNRAYEQYF; DNA: TGTGCCAGCAGCCACGTTGCCGTCGGAAACCGAGCCTACGAGCAGTACTTC
V: TRBV5-5; D: -; J: TRBJ2-5; size: -; CDR3: CASSLDRRTKQETQYF; DNA: TGTGCCAGCAGCTTGGACAGGCGGACCAAACAAGAGACCCAGTACTTC
V: TRBV5-1; D: TRBD1; J: TRBJ1-1; size: many; CDR3: CASRLPGGSNTEAFF; DNA: TGCGCCAGCCGCCTCCCAGGGGGGTCGAACACTGAAGCTTTCTTT
V: TRBV7-9; D: -; J: TRBJ2-7; size: many; CDR3: CASSLGLGSEQYF; DNA: TGTGCCAGCAGCTTGGGCCTGGGGTCCGAGCAGTACTTC
V: TRBV29-1; D: -; J: TRBJ2-1; size: -; CDR3: CSVARTADNEQFF; DNA: TGCAGCGTTGCAAGGACGGCGGATAATGAGCAGTTCTTC
V: TRBV12-3/TRBV12-4; D: TRBD2; J: TRBJ2-5; size: -; CDR3: CASSTPPGLAGETQYF; DNA: TGTGCCAGCAGTACGCCCCCGGGACTAGCTGGCGAGACCCAGTACTTC
V: TRBV20-1; D: -; J: TRBJ2-3; size: many; CDR3: CSARDRRSGTDTQYF; DNA: TGCAGTGCTAGAGATCGAAGGAGCGGGACAGATACGCAGTATTTT
V: TRBV6-2/TRBV6-3; D: TRBD2; J: TRBJ2-7; size: many; CDR3: CASSGRIAGSYEQYF; DNA: TGTGCCAGCAGTGGCCGAATAGCGGGTTCCTACGAGCAGTACTTC
V: TRBV7-2; D: TRBD2; J: TRBJ2-5; size: -; CDR3: CASGGGAVGETQYF; DNA: TGTGCCAGCGGGGGAGGGGCCGTGGGGGAGACCCAGTACTTC
V: TRBV5-5; D: -; J: TRBJ1-2; size: few; CDR3: CASSLGGNRGYTF; DNA: TGTGCCAGCAGCTTGGGAGGGAATCGTGGCTACACCTTC
V: TRBV6-6; D: -; J: TRBJ2-5; size: few; CDR3: CASSYVPPETQYF; DNA: TGTGCCAGCAGTTACGTCCCCCCGGAGACCCAGTACTTC
V: TRBV18; D: TRBD1; J: TRBJ1-1; size: -; CDR3: CASSPAQGASTEAFF; DNA: TGTGCCAGCTCACCCGCCCAGGGGGCGAGCACTGAAGCTTTCTTT
V: TRBV12-3/TRBV12-4; D: -; J: TRBJ1-2; size: few; CDR3: CASSFGGAVYGYTF; DNA: TGTGCCAGCAGTTTTGGGGGGGCAGTCTATGGCTACACCTTC
V: TRBV27; D: -; J: TRBJ1-2; size: -; CDR3: CASSFKANYGYTF; DNA: TGTGCCAGCAGTTTTAAAGCTAACTATGGCTACACCTTC
V: TRBV5-1; D: -; J: TRBJ1-1; size: -; CDR3: CASSIGTEAFF; DNA: TGCGCCAGCAGCATTGGCACTGAAGCTTTCTTT
V: TRBV12-3/TRBV12-4; D: -; J: TRBJ2-1; size: many; CDR3: CASSFRWEQFF; DNA: TGTGCCAGCAGTTTCCGTTGGGAGCAGTTCTTC
V: TRBV7-8; D: TRBD2; J: TRBJ2-5; size: many; CDR3: CASSPGLAGGRGETQYF; DNA: TGTGCCAGCAGCCCGGGACTAGCGGGGGGAAGAGGAGAGACCCAGTACTTC
V: TRBV3-1; D: -; J: TRBJ2-2; size: many; CDR3: CASQRGVNTGELFF; DNA: TGTGCCAGTCAGCGAGGGGTCAACACCGGGGAGCTGTTTTTT
V: TRBV4-1; D: -; J: TRBJ2-2; size: many; CDR3: CASSQDPGQYTGELFF; DNA: TGCGCCAGCAGCCAAGATCCGGGGCAGTACACCGGGGAGCTGTTTTTT
V: TRBV27; D: -; J: TRBJ1-2; size: few; CDR3: CASSLAGHGGYTF; DNA: TGTGCCAGCAGTTTGGCAGGGCATGGTGGCTACACCTTC
V: TRBV12-3/TRBV12-4; D: -; J: TRBJ2-7; size: -; CDR3: CASSSGGGWEGLEQYF; DNA: TGTGCCAGCAGCTCAGGAGGCGGTTGGGAAGGGCTCGAGCAGTACTTC
V: TRBV7-9; D: -; J: TRBJ1-5; size: many; CDR3: CASSSAGGPQPQHF; DNA: TGTGCCAGCTCATCAGCGGGGGGCCCTCAGCCCCAGCATTTT
V: TRBV6-5; D: -; J: TRBJ1-5; size: many; CDR3: CASSPQSRGYQPQHF; DNA: TGTGCCAGCAGCCCCCAATCTAGGGGTTATCAGCCCCAGCATTTT
V: TRBV6-5; D: TRBD2; J: TRBJ2-1; size: few; CDR3: CASSSLAGKNEQFF; DNA: TGTGCCAGCAGCTCCTTAGCGGGGAAGAATGAGCAGTTCTTC
V: TRBV7-2; D: -; J: TRBJ2-5; size: many; CDR3: CASSSPKGETQYF; DNA: TGTGCCAGCAGCTCCCCCAAGGGGGAGACCCAGTACTTC
V: TRBV29-1; D: -; J: TRBJ1-2; size: many; CDR3: CSVDGVEDGYTF; DNA: TGCAGCGTTGATGGGGTAGAGGATGGCTACACCTTC
V: TRBV5-1; D: -; J: TRBJ2-5; size: few; CDR3: CASSHPSLQETQYF; DNA: TGCGCCAGCAGTCATCCGAGTCTTCAAGAGACCCAGTACTTC
V: TRBV4-1; D: -; J: TRBJ1-2; size: -; CDR3: CASSQVWGAGAYGYTF; DNA: TGCGCCAGCAGCCAAGTTTGGGGGGCAGGGGCCTATGGCTACACCTTC
V: TRBV28; D: TRBD1; J: TRBJ1-6; size: -; CDR3: CASSIVTGTGNSPLHF; DNA: TGTGCCAGCAGCATAGTCACCGGGACAGGGAATTCACCCCTCCACTTT
V: TRBV5-1; D: -; J: TRBJ2-5; size: many; CDR3: CASTLGDRETQYF; DNA: TGCGCCAGCACGTTGGGGGACCGCGAGACCCAGTACTTC
V: TRBV27; D: TRBD2; J: TRBJ2-1; size: many; CDR3: CASSPSWREHSYNEQFF; DNA: TGTGCCAGCAGTCCTTCTTGGCGGGAGCACTCCTACAATGAGCAGTTCTTC
V: TRBV20-1; D: -; J: TRBJ1-5; size: many; CDR3: CSATHRRNQPQHF; DNA: TGCAGTGCCACACATAGACGCAATCAGCCCCAGCATTTT
V: TRBV4-3; D: TRBD2; J: TRBJ2-3; size: -; CDR3: CASSPSVAGSTDTQYF; DNA: TGCGCCAGCAGCCCCTCGGTAGCGGGAAGCACAGATACGCAGTATTTT
V: TRBV28; D: -; J: TRBJ2-7; size: few; CDR3: CASSLFGLSYEQYF; DNA: TGTGCCAGCAGTTTGTTCGGACTCTCCTACGAGCAGTACTTC
V: TRBV7-9; D: TRBD1; J: TRBJ2-7; size: once; CDR3: CASSHRDRVDEQYF; DNA: TGTGCCAGCAGCCACCGGGACAGGGTCGACGAGCAGTACTTC
V: TRBV7-9; D: TRBD1; J: TRBJ1-2; size: many; CDR3: CASSLTGTGIYGYTF; DNA: TGTGCCAGCAGCCTGACCGGGACAGGGATCTATGGCTACACCTTC
V: TRBV7-9; D: TRBD1; J: TRBJ1-1; size: many; CDR3: CASSLGGQMNTEAFF; DNA: TGTGCCAGCAGCTTAGGGGGACAGATGAACACTGAAGCTTTCTTT
V: TRBV20-1; D: -; J: TRBJ2-7; size: few; CDR3: CSASARRAYEQYF; DNA: TGCAGTGCTTCCGCCCGGAGAGCATACGAGCAGTACTTC
V: TRBV9; D: -; J: TRBJ2-7; size: many; CDR3: CASSKEQTNEQYF; DNA: TGTGCCAGCAGCAAGGAGCAGACTAACGAGCAGTACTTC
V: TRBV24-1; D: -; J: TRBJ2-6; size: few; CDR3: CATSDGPVGANVLTF; DNA: TGTGCCACCAGTGACGGCCCGGTTGGGGCCAACGTCCTGACTTTC